This T cell receptor (beta chain) was captured by sequencing in a study of cytomegalovirus exposure and HLA in healthy donors. Researchers ran the PCR with 60 Vbeta and 13 Jbeta primers. Sequencing used immunoSEQ multiplex PCR; TCRdb keeps in-frame clones, though not all of them. The table includes some 110,000 clones, roughly 79% detected once. This CDR3 is 15 amino acids long. Looked up from germline, CDR1 is LGHNA and CDR2 is YSLEER. V lost 4 bases to trimming and J lost 0 bases, with 10 bases between them. This sequence originates from a male donor in good health and CMV-seronegative. Sequenced input: PBMCs. This chain connects TRBV4-3 to TRBJ2-1; D not resolved. The CDR3 protein is CASSLDSTSYNEQFF. The DNA of the CDR3 is TGCGCCAGCAGCCTTGACTCGACCTCCTACAATGAGCAGTTCTTC.